This note documents a single T cell receptor (beta chain) sequence. Its antigen is still unknown. The data originate from a study of follicular helper T cells after annual influenza vaccination. Study background: Blood was drawn on days 0, 7 and 28 after vaccination. General study points: Plasmablast frequency change correlated with clonality change in ICOS+CD38+ cTfh. Day 7 ICOS+CD38+ clones later appeared mostly in ICOS-CD38- cTfh.

The table came from immunoSEQ multiplex PCR; TCRdb's copy has only in-frame clones and leaves some out. The sample has fewer than 8,000 clones, approximately 79% seen once. In germline, CDR1 is SGHRS, CDR2 YFSETQ. This CDR3 is built from 13 residues. V lost 7 bases, J lost 5 bases, and 5 bases stayed unmatched. The time point denotes: 2015-2016 season, 7 days after influenza vaccination. Excluded were substance abuse, HIV/AIDS, active cancer, immunomodulatory drugs and active illness. The sample consisted of CXCR5- memory CD4+ T cells sorted from blood, taken 7 days after influenza vaccination. This receptor was identified in an adult who received the influenza vaccine. The chain uses TRBV5-1 and TRBJ2-3; 9 bases fit TRBD1. CDR3 region: CASWTGVGDTQYF. The CDR3 DNA is TGCGCCAGCTGGACAGGGGTCGGAGATACGCAGTATTTT. The full variable domain, in which reference TRBV5-1 and TRBJ2-3 provide the parts outside the CDR3, is KAGVTQTPRYLIKTRGQQVTLSCSPISGHRSVSWYQQTPGQGLQFLFEYFSETQRNKGNFPGRFSGRQFSNSRSEMNVSTLELGDSALYLCASWTGVGDTQYFGPGTRLTVL.